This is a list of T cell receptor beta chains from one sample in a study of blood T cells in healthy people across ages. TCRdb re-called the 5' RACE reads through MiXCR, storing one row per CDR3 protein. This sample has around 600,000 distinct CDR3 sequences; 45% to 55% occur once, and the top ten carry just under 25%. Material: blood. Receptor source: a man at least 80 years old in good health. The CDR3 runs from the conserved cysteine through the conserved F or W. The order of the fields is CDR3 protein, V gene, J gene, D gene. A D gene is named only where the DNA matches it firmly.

CDR3aa: CASSVGGDAYQETQYF
v_gene: TRBV9
j_gene: TRBJ2-5
d_gene: -

CDR3aa: CASSPDGRVTEAFF
v_gene: TRBV5-1
j_gene: TRBJ1-1
d_gene: -

CDR3aa: CASSLLASGGDEQFF
v_gene: TRBV5-5
j_gene: TRBJ2-1
d_gene: TRBD2

CDR3aa: CASSEGPGAAYNEQFF
v_gene: TRBV25-1
j_gene: TRBJ2-1
d_gene: -

CDR3aa: CASSLTSGAYNEQFF
v_gene: TRBV5-1
j_gene: TRBJ2-1
d_gene: TRBD2

CDR3aa: CASRLGGAGDTQYF
v_gene: TRBV10-3
j_gene: TRBJ2-3
d_gene: -

CDR3aa: CASSRTQFNEQFF
v_gene: TRBV12-3/TRBV12-4
j_gene: TRBJ2-1
d_gene: -

CDR3aa: CASSPVGTWGEAFF
v_gene: TRBV7-2
j_gene: TRBJ1-1
d_gene: -

CDR3aa: CASSQVTGVYGYTF
v_gene: TRBV4-3
j_gene: TRBJ1-2
d_gene: TRBD1

CDR3aa: CSVERRGNEQFF
v_gene: TRBV29-1
j_gene: TRBJ2-1
d_gene: TRBD2

CDR3aa: CASGTGDTEAFF
v_gene: TRBV27
j_gene: TRBJ1-1
d_gene: -

CDR3aa: CSAQEGQGGRTQFF
v_gene: TRBV20-1
j_gene: TRBJ2-1
d_gene: -

CDR3aa: CAWTGSETQYF
v_gene: TRBV30
j_gene: TRBJ2-5
d_gene: -

CDR3aa: CAISEYRDSLYGYTF
v_gene: TRBV10-3
j_gene: TRBJ1-2
d_gene: TRBD1

CDR3aa: CASSLLAGDADTQYF
v_gene: TRBV7-9
j_gene: TRBJ2-3
d_gene: TRBD2

CDR3aa: CASRSEGEQYF
v_gene: TRBV5-1
j_gene: TRBJ2-7
d_gene: -

CDR3aa: CSARGRRLTGELFF
v_gene: TRBV20-1
j_gene: TRBJ2-2
d_gene: -

CDR3aa: CASSLGGRELDTQYF
v_gene: TRBV7-2
j_gene: TRBJ2-3
d_gene: TRBD2

CDR3aa: CATSAGGFSSTDTQYF
v_gene: TRBV24-1
j_gene: TRBJ2-3
d_gene: -

CDR3aa: CASSDYRYTEAFF
v_gene: TRBV10-2
j_gene: TRBJ1-1
d_gene: -

CDR3aa: CASSMNRGTTNEKLFF
v_gene: TRBV18
j_gene: TRBJ1-4
d_gene: -

CDR3aa: CASSDGRGIEAFF
v_gene: TRBV6-5
j_gene: TRBJ1-1
d_gene: TRBD1

CDR3aa: CASHLGQGRNTEAFF
v_gene: TRBV10-2
j_gene: TRBJ1-1
d_gene: -

CDR3aa: CATSRDRQVHGYTF
v_gene: TRBV15
j_gene: TRBJ1-2
d_gene: TRBD1

CDR3aa: CASSLLAGSLYEQYF
v_gene: TRBV12-3/TRBV12-4
j_gene: TRBJ2-7
d_gene: -

CDR3aa: CASSRMVGGELFF
v_gene: TRBV11-2
j_gene: TRBJ2-2
d_gene: -

CDR3aa: CSASRPANTEAFF
v_gene: TRBV20-1
j_gene: TRBJ1-1
d_gene: -

CDR3aa: CASSLSPENQPQHF
v_gene: TRBV5-1
j_gene: TRBJ1-5
d_gene: -

CDR3aa: CASSFDGGINTGELFF
v_gene: TRBV7-2
j_gene: TRBJ2-2
d_gene: TRBD2

CDR3aa: CSAALRETQYF
v_gene: TRBV20-1
j_gene: TRBJ2-5
d_gene: -

CDR3aa: CASRTEGLAGVNNEQFF
v_gene: TRBV7-9
j_gene: TRBJ2-1
d_gene: TRBD2

CDR3aa: CASSWGQGTEAFF
v_gene: TRBV7-8
j_gene: TRBJ1-1
d_gene: TRBD1

CDR3aa: CASSKTGFSSEAFF
v_gene: TRBV7-9
j_gene: TRBJ1-1
d_gene: TRBD1

CDR3aa: CSVVRGGFYGYTF
v_gene: TRBV29-1
j_gene: TRBJ1-2
d_gene: -

CDR3aa: CASSLEARGQGSYNEQFF
v_gene: TRBV7-2
j_gene: TRBJ2-1
d_gene: TRBD1

CDR3aa: CASSYNDEQFF
v_gene: TRBV6-6
j_gene: TRBJ2-1
d_gene: -

CDR3aa: CAWRRTSGGAYNEQFF
v_gene: TRBV30
j_gene: TRBJ2-1
d_gene: TRBD2

CDR3aa: CATSRDLWNSGANVLTF
v_gene: TRBV15
j_gene: TRBJ2-6
d_gene: -

CDR3aa: CASSVFPSSGGGIDTQYF
v_gene: TRBV9
j_gene: TRBJ2-3
d_gene: TRBD2

CDR3aa: CASSLMAGPQETQYF
v_gene: TRBV12-3/TRBV12-4
j_gene: TRBJ2-5
d_gene: -

CDR3aa: CATSRGNERTEQFF
v_gene: TRBV15
j_gene: TRBJ2-1
d_gene: -

CDR3aa: CASSFSGGPNEQFF
v_gene: TRBV9
j_gene: TRBJ2-1
d_gene: -

CDR3aa: CSASTVVGYTF
v_gene: TRBV20-1
j_gene: TRBJ1-2
d_gene: -

CDR3aa: CAWGLAGASYNEQFF
v_gene: TRBV30
j_gene: TRBJ2-1
d_gene: -

CDR3aa: CSAEPGQGESTEAFF
v_gene: TRBV20-1
j_gene: TRBJ1-1
d_gene: TRBD1

CDR3aa: CSARVNSYEQYF
v_gene: TRBV20-1
j_gene: TRBJ2-7
d_gene: -

CDR3aa: CASTMGGGDQPQHF
v_gene: TRBV12-3/TRBV12-4
j_gene: TRBJ1-5
d_gene: -

CDR3aa: CASSLSGRNAVDTQYF
v_gene: TRBV27
j_gene: TRBJ2-3
d_gene: -

CDR3aa: CASSVGPSANTDTQYF
v_gene: TRBV9
j_gene: TRBJ2-3
d_gene: -

CDR3aa: CATSVTGTSNIQYF
v_gene: TRBV15
j_gene: TRBJ2-4
d_gene: -

CDR3aa: CASRSRQGAYEQYF
v_gene: TRBV7-2
j_gene: TRBJ2-7
d_gene: TRBD1

CDR3aa: CAISGSGANEQYF
v_gene: TRBV10-3
j_gene: TRBJ2-5
d_gene: -

CDR3aa: CASSLTGREDTQYF
v_gene: TRBV6-2/TRBV6-3
j_gene: TRBJ2-3
d_gene: -

CDR3aa: CAIRFEGAASGYTF
v_gene: TRBV10-3
j_gene: TRBJ1-2
d_gene: -

CDR3aa: CASSAGTSGSVDTQYF
v_gene: TRBV9
j_gene: TRBJ2-3
d_gene: TRBD2